Following are 9 T cell receptor beta chains from one sample sequenced in a study of OX40 agonist ivuxolimab in advanced cancers. Data came from immunoSEQ multiplex PCR; TCRdb stores just in-frame clones and leaves some out. The table has 35,000 to 50,000 clones, 75% to 90% seen once. The source material was CD4+ or CD8+ T cells sorted from blood, sampled in a trial of the OX40 agonist ivuxolimab. Receptors were obtained from an adult with an advanced solid tumor such as melanoma, head and neck, liver or kidney cancer.

This clone was picked up one time. The gene calls are TRBV6-5 and TRBJ1-5; D is unresolved. V lost 5 bases and J 6 bases, leaving 17 bases between the germline ends. The CDR3 has 15 residues. The germline V gene has CDR1 MNHEY and CDR2 SVGAGI. In DNA form, the CDR3 reads TGTGCCAGCAGTAGCACCGAAGGGTCGGGTCAGCCCCAGCATTTT. Amino acid sequence: CASSSTEGSGQPQHF.

The CDR3 DNA follows: TGTGCCAGCAGTTACTCGCGGGACCTCCCGGGGGAAAAACTGTTTTTT. Its translation: CASSYSRDLPGEKLFF. The chain carries TRBV6-5 and TRBJ1-4; weak D call: TRBD1 (5 bases). Trimming left V 0 bases short and J 8 bases short, with 16 bases between. Looked up from germline, CDR1 is MNHEY and CDR2 is SVGAGI. This CDR3 region has 16 residues.

This clone was recorded only once. The rearrangement uses TRBV30 and TRBJ1-5; 9 nucleotides line up with TRBD1. Germline V gene sequence: CDR1 GTSNPN, CDR2 SVGIG (reference sequence). The CDR3 consists of 14 residues. J lost 7 bases, V lost 2 bases, and 6 bases had no gene match. The CDR3 DNA follows: TGTGCCTGGAGTCGGACAGGGGTGCGGCAGCCCCAGCATTTT. This translates into CAWSRTGVRQPQHF.

CDR3 sequence (DNA): TGTGCCAGCAGCTTAGACGCGAGGCCCCCCAAGCAGTACTTC. Protein sequence: CASSLDARPPKQYF. The chain carries TRBV7-9 and TRBJ2-7; D unclear. Germline V gives CDR1 SEHNR, CDR2 FQNEAQ (reference sequence). The CDR3 has 14 amino acids. With 1 base removed from V and 8 bases from J, the gap between germline ends came to 15 bases.

This chain joins TRBV5-1 and TRBJ2-2, with a possible D match to TRBD1 (6 bases). CDR1 is SGHRS, CDR2 YFSETQ, per germline. Trimming pared 4 bases from V and 6 bases from J, leaving 28 bases between. CDR3 size: 19 residues. CDR3: CASSLKGQGTPANSGELFF. CDR3 in DNA: TGCGCCAGCAGCCTTAAAGGGCAGGGGACGCCCGCAAATTCCGGGGAGCTGTTTTTT. The full variable domain, in which reference TRBV5-1 and TRBJ2-2 provide the parts outside the CDR3, is KAGVTQTPRYLIKTRGQQVTLSCSPISGHRSVSWYQQTPGQGLQFLFEYFSETQRNKGNFPGRFSGRQFSNSRSEMNVSTLELGDSALYLCASSLKGQGTPANSGELFFGEGSRLTVL.

The chain has TRBV5-4 and TRBJ2-5, with D perhaps matching TRBD1 (6 bases). The CDR3 runs to 16 residues. Looked up from germline, CDR1 is SGHNT and CDR2 is YYREEE (reference sequence). Trimming took off 0 bases at V and 1 base at J, with 13 bases between the two ends. The CDR3 region has the DNA TGTGCCAGCAGCTTGGCCAGGGGCAGGGGCCAAGAGACCCAGTACTTC. This codes for CASSLARGRGQETQYF.

The chain carries TRBV2 and TRBJ2-4, with 7 nucleotides matching TRBD2. Germline CDR1 is SNHLY and CDR2 is FYNNEI. The CDR3 is 12 amino acids. The ends lost 3 bases at V and 8 bases at J; junction bases unmatched: 1. The CDR3 sequence: CASSDGGDIQYF. CDR3 nucleotides: TGTGCCAGCAGTGATGGGGGGGACATTCAGTACTTC. Complete variable domain (other parts from reference TRBV2 and TRBJ2-4): EPEVTQTPSHQVTQMGQEVILRCVPISNHLYFYWYRQILGQKVEFLVSFYNNEISEKSEIFDDQFSVERPDGSNFTLKIRSTKLEDSAMYFCASSDGGDIQYFGAGTRLSVL.

This clone was detected a few times. The J gene is TRBJ2-2, the V gene TRBV28; a possible D gene is TRBD1 (5 bases). Looked up from germline, CDR1 is MDHEN and CDR2 is SYDVKM. V was pared by 7 bases and J by 7 bases, with 10 bases between. The CDR3 is 12 amino acids. CDR3 in amino acids: CASTWGVGELFF. In nucleotides, the CDR3 is TGTGCCAGCACCTGGGGCGTCGGGGAGCTGTTTTTT.

About this clone: The conserved final phenylalanine or tryptophan is absent from the CDR3, which likely points to a read error. CDR3 DNA: TGTGCCAGCAGTGAATATTCCTCCGGGACCAACACTGAAGCTTTCTCT. The encoded protein is CASSEYSSGTNTEAFS. The V call is TRBV25-1, the J call TRBJ1-1, with a tentative D call TRBD1 (5 bases). Germline-derived CDR1 and CDR2 are MGHDK and SYGVNS. V was cut by 0 bases and J by 2 bases, with 13 bases left in between. This CDR3 contains 16 residues.